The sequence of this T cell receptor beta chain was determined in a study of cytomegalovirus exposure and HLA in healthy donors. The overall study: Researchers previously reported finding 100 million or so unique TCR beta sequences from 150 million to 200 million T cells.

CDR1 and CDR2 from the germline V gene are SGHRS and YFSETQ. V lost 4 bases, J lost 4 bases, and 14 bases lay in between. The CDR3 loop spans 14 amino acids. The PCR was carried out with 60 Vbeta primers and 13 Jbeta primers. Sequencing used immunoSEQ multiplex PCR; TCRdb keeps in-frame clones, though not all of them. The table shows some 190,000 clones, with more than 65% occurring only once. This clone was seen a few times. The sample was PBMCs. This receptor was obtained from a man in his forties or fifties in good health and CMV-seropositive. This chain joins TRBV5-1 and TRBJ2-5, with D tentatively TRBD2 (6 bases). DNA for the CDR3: TGCGCCAGCAGCCTATCTAGCGAAAGAGAGACCCAGTACTTC. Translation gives CASSLSSERETQYF.